This T cell receptor (beta chain) was profiled in a study of CD8 T cells in Susac syndrome. This clonotype appeared a single time. This CDR3 region has 15 residues. Germline CDR1 and CDR2: SGDLS and YYNGEE. V was shortened by 0 bases and J by 3 bases, with 12 bases between the two germline ends. It was with random hexamers that 0.5 to 1 ug RNA was reverse transcribed. TCRdb processed the immunoSEQ multiplex PCR reads anew with MiXCR; each CDR3 protein has one entry. The sample yields roughly 120,000 distinct CDR3 sequences, more than 90% seen once. CD8+ and CD4+ T cells taken from blood had their TCR beta sequenced. The individuals used as controls were healthy donors who had been matched for both age and sex.

The chain recombines TRBV9 with TRBJ1-1; D remains ambiguous. The TCR sequence derives from a human donor in good health. Sequenced: CD4+ T cells from PBMCs. The CDR3 DNA is TGTGCCAGCAGCGTAGGAGGGTCGTATGACACTGAAGCTTTCTTT. Its protein is CASSVGGSYDTEAFF.